These T cell receptor beta chains were read from a single sample in a study of blood T cell repertoires in COVID-19. This table comes from immunoSEQ multiplex PCR, and its TCRdb copy is limited to in-frame clones, with some not included. The sample includes 350,000 to 500,000 clones, approximately 90% of them seen just once. The specimen sequenced was peripheral blood. Receptor source: a man between 18 and 29 years old with COVID-19, enrolled during active disease. Each CDR3 is given with its conserved first and last residue. Each record gives: V gene, CDR3 length, D gene, clone size, J gene, CDR3 protein, CDR3 DNA. The D gene is left open where the match is weak. Where a row states a size, it is once, few, many or the class of an expanded clone; other rows omit it.

>TRBV2|13|NA|once|TRBJ2-3
CASTESTPQLQYF
TGTGCCAGCACCGAATCTACGCCCCAATTGCAGTATTTT
>TRBV6-2/TRBV6-3|12|NA|once|TRBJ1-2
CASSDTSYGYTF
TGTGCCAGCAGCGACACGTCCTATGGCTACACCTTC
>TRBV5-1|16|TRBD2|NA|TRBJ2-2
CASSLTAGVITGELFF
TGCGCCAGCAGCTTGACAGCGGGAGTAATCACCGGGGAGCTGTTTTTT
>TRBV24-1|23|NA|NA|TRBJ2-3
CATPQGPLVLTPHLDYTGDTQYF
TGTGCCACACCCCAGGGGCCCCTGGTACTGACGCCCCACCTAGACTACACGGGAGATACGCAGTATTTT
>TRBV2|14|NA|NA|TRBJ2-1
CASLRDTISNEQFF
TGTGCCAGCTTACGGGACACCATTTCCAATGAGCAGTTCTTC
>TRBV10-1|15|TRBD2|NA|TRBJ2-1
CASRQGLAAYNEQFF
TGCGCCAGCAGACAGGGACTAGCGGCCTACAATGAGCAGTTCTTC
>TRBV2|13|NA|NA|TRBJ1-2
CASSDDRNYGYTF
TGTGCCAGCAGTGATGACAGGAATTATGGCTACACCTTC
>TRBV3-1/TRBV3-2|14|TRBD1|once|TRBJ2-7
CASSRGTGTYEQYF
TGTGCCAGCAGCCGGGGGACAGGAACCTACGAGCAGTACTTC
>TRBV11-2|13|TRBD1|NA|TRBJ1-2
CASSQTGDGGYTF
TGTGCCAGCAGCCAGACAGGGGACGGTGGCTACACCTTC
>TRBV4-1|15|TRBD1|NA|TRBJ2-3
CASSRLGTGLDTQYF
TGCGCCAGCAGCCGCCTCGGGACAGGTTTAGATACGCAGTATTTT
>TRBV4-1|13|NA|NA|TRBJ2-7
CASSQDISYEQYF
TGCGCCAGCAGCCAAGACATCTCCTACGAGCAGTACTTC
>TRBV25-1|13|NA|NA|TRBJ1-4
CASARGSEEKLFF
TGTGCCAGCGCCCGGGGGTCAGAAGAAAAACTGTTTTTT
>TRBV6-5|16|NA|NA|TRBJ2-5
CASSYSRLQRQETQYF
TGTGCCAGCAGTTACTCGAGGCTTCAGCGACAAGAGACCCAGTACTTC
>TRBV5-1|13|TRBD1|NA|TRBJ2-1
CASSDTGAGEQFF
TGCGCCAGCAGCGACACAGGGGCAGGTGAGCAGTTCTTC
>TRBV11-2|14|TRBD2|NA|TRBJ2-4
CASSTSALRNIQYF
TGTGCCAGCAGCACTAGCGCCCTGAGGAACATTCAGTACTTC
>TRBV14|12|NA|NA|TRBJ2-7
CASSQGAYEQYF
TGTGCCAGCAGCCAAGGAGCCTACGAGCAGTACTTC
>TRBV4-2|18|NA|few|TRBJ2-7
CASSQESPWTNFGHEQYF
TGTGCCAGCAGCCAAGAATCCCCCTGGACTAACTTCGGGCACGAGCAGTACTTC
>TRBV5-1|14|TRBD1|NA|TRBJ2-7
CASSYSGTAYEQYF
TGCGCCAGCAGCTACTCCGGGACAGCCTACGAGCAGTACTTC
>TRBV15|14|TRBD1|NA|TRBJ2-7
CATSRTGDPYEQYF
TGTGCCACCAGCAGGACAGGGGACCCCTACGAGCAGTACTTC
>TRBV7-9|13|NA|NA|TRBJ2-1
CASSPPGKNEQFF
TGTGCCAGCAGCCCCCCGGGGAAGAATGAGCAGTTCTTC
>TRBV27|15|TRBD1|NA|TRBJ1-4
CASRTLQGTNEKLFF
TGTGCCAGCAGAACTCTACAGGGGACTAATGAAAAACTGTTTTTT
>TRBV5-1|13|TRBD1|NA|TRBJ1-4
CASSGDRNEKLFF
TGCGCCAGCAGCGGGGACAGAAATGAAAAACTGTTTTTT
>TRBV6-5|14|NA|NA|TRBJ2-5
CASSTRLMEETQYF
TGTGCCAGCAGCACCCGCCTGATGGAGGAGACCCAGTACTTC
>TRBV30|15|NA|NA|TRBJ1-3
CAWSVNFLSGNTIYF
TGTGCCTGGAGTGTAAACTTTCTCTCTGGAAACACCATATATTTT
>TRBV19|13|NA|NA|TRBJ1-1
CASTPEWRTEAFF
TGTGCCAGTACCCCCGAGTGGAGGACTGAAGCTTTCTTT
>TRBV27|14|TRBD1|NA|TRBJ2-7
CASADRDRGYEQYF
TGTGCCAGCGCCGACCGGGACAGGGGGTACGAGCAGTACTTC
>TRBV7-3|14|TRBD2|NA|TRBJ2-1
CASSSTYAGDEQFF
TGTGCCAGCAGCTCCACATACGCGGGAGATGAGCAGTTCTTC
>TRBV12-3/TRBV12-4|10|TRBD1|NA|TRBJ2-1
CASGRDSQFF
TGTGCCAGCGGCCGGGACAGTCAGTTCTTC
>TRBV27|14|NA|NA|TRBJ2-7
CASRAGTSAYEQYF
TGTGCCAGCAGAGCAGGGACTTCCGCTTACGAGCAGTACTTC
>TRBV21-1|17|NA|NA|TRBJ2-5
CASSRGRLAGDRETQYF
TGTGCCAGCAGCAGAGGGCGGCTAGCGGGAGATCGAGAGACCCAGTACTTC
>TRBV5-1|14|TRBD2|NA|TRBJ2-1
CASSAAGGPYEQFF
TGCGCCAGCAGCGCGGCGGGAGGGCCCTATGAGCAGTTCTTC
>TRBV12-5|14|TRBD1|NA|TRBJ2-5
CASGLIRGHETQYF
TGTGCTAGTGGTTTGATCAGGGGGCACGAGACCCAGTACTTC
>TRBV7-9|14|TRBD2|NA|TRBJ2-7
CASSLGRGSYEQYF
TGTGCCAGCAGCTTAGGGCGGGGGTCCTACGAGCAGTACTTC
>TRBV2|17|NA|NA|TRBJ1-6
CASSGRAVRSYNSPLHF
TGTGCCAGCAGTGGGAGGGCAGTTCGCTCCTATAATTCACCCCTCCACTTT
>TRBV18|15|TRBD2|NA|TRBJ2-1
CASSSSGGTYNEQFF
TGTGCCAGCTCATCCAGCGGGGGTACCTACAATGAGCAGTTCTTC
>TRBV12-3/TRBV12-4|12|NA|NA|TRBJ1-1
CASKETGLKAFF
TGTGCCAGCAAGGAGACAGGATTAAAAGCTTTCTTT
>TRBV15|12|NA|NA|TRBJ2-5
CATNRDTETQYF
TGTGCCACAAACCGGGACACTGAGACCCAGTACTTC
>TRBV11-3|13|NA|NA|TRBJ2-1
CASSPGSHGEQFF
TGTGCCAGCAGTCCCGGGTCCCATGGGGAGCAGTTCTTC
>TRBV12-5|18|TRBD1|NA|TRBJ1-1
CASGSPAKRTGRNTEAFF
TGTGCTAGTGGTTCCCCCGCAAAGAGGACAGGGAGGAACACTGAAGCTTTCTTT
>TRBV19|12|NA|NA|TRBJ1-1
CASRGQRTEAFF
TGTGCCAGTAGGGGGCAAAGAACTGAAGCTTTCTTT
>TRBV18|15|TRBD1|NA|TRBJ2-2
CASSSTGGNTGELFF
TGTGCCAGCTCATCGACAGGGGGAAACACCGGGGAGCTGTTTTTT
>TRBV6-5|15|NA|NA|TRBJ2-7
CASRNPGEGFYEQYF
TGTGCCAGCAGAAATCCAGGGGAGGGATTTTACGAGCAGTACTTC
>TRBV2|14|TRBD2|once|TRBJ2-7
CASSISGSLYEQYF
TGTGCCAGCAGTATTAGCGGGAGCCTCTACGAGCAGTACTTC
>TRBV6-2/TRBV6-3|15|NA|NA|TRBJ2-5
CASSYSGLRGETQYF
TGTGCCAGCAGTTACTCGGGCCTTCGGGGAGAGACCCAGTACTTC
>TRBV7-3|17|TRBD2|NA|TRBJ2-1
CASSRTSGSGIYNEQFF
TGTGCCAGCAGTCGGACTAGCGGGAGTGGCATTTACAATGAGCAGTTCTTC
>TRBV3-1/TRBV3-2|18|NA|NA|TRBJ1-2
CASSQDLRGQTGIRGYTF
TGTGCCAGCAGCCAAGATTTGAGAGGACAGACTGGTATTAGGGGCTACACCTTC
>TRBV2|15|TRBD2|NA|TRBJ2-5
CASSGTSGPGETQYF
TGTGCCAGCAGTGGAACTAGCGGCCCAGGAGAGACCCAGTACTTC
>TRBV23-1|16|NA|NA|TRBJ1-5
CASSQLGKDGDQPQHF
TGCGCCAGCAGTCAGTTGGGAAAGGACGGGGATCAGCCCCAGCATTTT
>TRBV11-2|12|TRBD1|NA|TRBJ2-5
CASSIADRAGYF
TGTGCCAGCAGCATAGCAGACAGGGCTGGATACTTC
>TRBV28|16|NA|NA|TRBJ2-4
CASPFFTDIAKNIQYF
TGTGCCAGCCCGTTCTTCACAGACATAGCCAAAAACATTCAGTACTTC
>TRBV2|16|TRBD2|NA|TRBJ2-5
CASSEGSGDFQETQYF
TGTGCCAGCAGTGAAGGTAGCGGGGACTTCCAAGAGACCCAGTACTTC
>TRBV7-2|13|NA|NA|TRBJ2-7
CASSFGTGAKGNF
NA
>TRBV5-1|15|TRBD1|NA|TRBJ2-2
CASSLADRGLGELFF
TGCGCCAGCAGCTTGGCGGACAGGGGGCTCGGGGAGCTGTTTTTT
>TRBV6-5|15|TRBD2|NA|TRBJ2-1
CASRSLAGSSNEQFF
TGTGCCAGCAGATCTCTAGCGGGAAGTAGCAATGAGCAGTTCTTC
>TRBV5-1|14|TRBD2|NA|TRBJ2-1
CASSWTHSGGKQFF
TGCGCCAGCAGCTGGACCCATAGCGGGGGTAAGCAGTTCTTC
>TRBV9|14|NA|NA|TRBJ1-2
CASSVDTFGYGYTF
TGTGCCAGCAGCGTAGACACCTTTGGCTATGGCTACACCTTC
>TRBV7-9|15|NA|NA|TRBJ1-3
CASSLSSASGNTIYF
TGTGCCAGCAGCTTAAGCAGCGCCTCTGGAAACACCATATATTTT
>TRBV12-3/TRBV12-4|13|NA|few|TRBJ1-1
CASSFGGSTEAFF
TGTGCCAGCAGTTTTGGGGGGTCCACTGAAGCTTTCTTT
>TRBV2|11|NA|NA|TRBJ2-1
CASSEYNEQFF
TGTGCCAGCAGCGAGTACAATGAGCAGTTCTTC
>TRBV10-2|15|TRBD2|NA|TRBJ2-2
CASRIAGGQTGELFF
TGCGCCAGCAGAATAGCGGGGGGGCAAACCGGGGAGCTGTTTTTT